Below are 8 T cell receptor beta chains sequenced from a single sample in a study of T cells in women clearing cervical HPV infection. Using immunoSEQ multiplex PCR, the repertoire was profiled, and TCRdb retains in-frame clones only, with some absent. Its listing shows about 20,000 clones. The sequenced sample was blood buffy coat. These receptors were obtained from a woman aged 18-70 years with a cervical HPV16 infection that either progressed to CIN3+ or cleared (not recorded which).

In regard to this clone: A junction end diverges from the germline sequence, so it may reflect a read error. The part of the CDR3 DNA that was read is TGCGCCAGCAGCCAAGAAGCACGGCGGGTCAATGAG. Translated, it gives CASSQEARRVNE. In full, the CDR3 reads CASSQEARRVNEQFF. The J gene is TRBJ2-1, the V gene TRBV4-2, with D possibly matching TRBD2 (5 bases). Coverage ceases 3 residues before the CDR3 finishes, and the germline J gene fills in the end. This CDR3 spans 15 amino acids. The V gene's germline CDR1 is LGHNA and CDR2 YNFKEQ.

With respect to this clone: The read is 3 residues too short to cover the CDR3 end, so that end is filled in from the germline J gene. The chain joins TRBV11-2 to TRBJ2-3; a possible D gene is TRBD2 (6 bases). The length of the CDR3 is 12 residues. The germline V gene has CDR1 SGHAT and CDR2 FQNNGV. V lost 5 bases to trimming and J lost 4 bases, with 7 bases between them. The CDR3 reads CASSRLADTQYF. The sequenced part of the CDR3 DNA is TGTGCCAGCAGCAGACTAGCAGATACG. Using reference TRBV11-2 and TRBJ2-3 for the parts outside the CDR3, the full variable domain is EAGVAQSPRYKIIEKRQSVAFWCNPISGHATLYWYQQILGQGPKLLIQFQNNGVVDDSQLPKDRFSAERLKGVDSTLKIQPAKLEDSAVYLCASSRLADTQYFGPGTRLTVL.

With regard to this clone: Germline and junction disagree at one end, which may indicate a read error. The read falls 3 residues short of the CDR3 end, and the missing part is taken from the germline J gene. The V call is TRBV4-2, the J call TRBJ2-3, with D perhaps matching TRBD2 (5 bases). The CDR3 covers 15 residues. From germline, CDR1 is LGHNA and CDR2 YNFKEQ. The CDR3 sequence is CASSQDPTRADTQYF. CDR3 DNA (partial): TGCGCCAGCAGCCAAGACCCGACGAGGGCAGATACG.

A remark on this clone: The observed sequence ends 3 residues before the CDR3 terminus, with the missing tail filled in from the germline J gene. This rearrangement joins TRBV27 to TRBJ2-3, with no clear D. Between the trimmed V and J ends, which lost 5 bases and 1 base, there was a span of 7 bases. The CDR3 extends over 13 amino acids. The germline V gene has CDR1 MNHEY and CDR2 SMNVEV (reference sequence). CDR3 sequence: CASSPTRTDTQYF. The sequenced CDR3 bases are TGTGCCAGCAGTCCCACTCGCACAGATACG.

Points on this clone: The CDR3 extends 3 residues past the end of the read, so its final part is completed from the germline J gene. J is TRBJ2-1 and V is TRBV7-3, with TRBD1 matching 9 bases. Germline V gives CDR1 SGHTA, CDR2 FQGTGA. The CDR3 is made up of 14 amino acids. Trimming removed 5 bases from V and 9 bases from J; junction bases left unmatched: 8. This CDR3 is CASSPGTGLGEQFF. The part of the CDR3 DNA that was read is TGTGCCAGCAGCCCAGGGACAGGGTTAGGTGAG. Full variable domain (missing parts from reference TRBV7-3 and TRBJ2-1): GAGVSQTPSNKVTEKGKYVELRCDPISGHTALYWYRQSLGQGPEFLIYFQGTGAADDSGLPNDRFFAVRPEGSVSTLKIQRTERGDSAVYLCASSPGTGLGEQFFGPGTRLTVL.

Partial CDR3 DNA: TGCAGTGCTAGAGGATCTACGGGACTCGAG. It translates to CSARGSTGLE. The full CDR3 reads CSARGSTGLEQYF. V and J are TRBV20-1 and TRBJ2-7, with TRBD2 as a possible D gene (6 bases). The read ends 3 residues early relative to the CDR3; the germline J gene fills the gap. The CDR3 contains 13 residues. Germline-derived CDR1 and CDR2 are DFQATT and SNEGSKA (reference sequence). V shed 1 base and J shed 6 bases, with 13 bases lying between them.

The CDR3 region is CASSIAVSGDYTF. CDR3 DNA (partial): TGTGCCAGTAGTATAGCAGTTTCTGGTGAC. V and J are TRBV19 and TRBJ1-2; D is ambiguous. The sequence runs out 3 residues before the end of the CDR3; the remainder is reconstructed from the germline J gene. CDR1 is LNHDA, CDR2 SQIVND, per germline (reference sequence). This CDR3 region has 13 residues. The variable domain in full, with the rest retrieved from reference TRBV19 and TRBJ1-2, is DGGITQSPKYLFRKEGQNVTLSCEQNLNHDAMYWYRQDPGQGLRLIYYSQIVNDFQKGDIAEGYSVSREKKESFPLTVTSAQKNPTAFYLCASSIAVSGDYTFGSGTRLTVV.

CDR3 in amino acids: CASSHSLTGELFF. Partial CDR3 DNA: TGCGCCAGCAGCCACTCACTCACCGGGGAG. The rearrangement links TRBV5-1 to TRBJ2-2; no reliable D call. Read coverage stops 3 residues before the CDR3 terminus; the germline J gene supplies the remainder. Germline-derived CDR1 and CDR2 are SGHRS and YFSETQ. The CDR3 loop spans 13 amino acids. V was pared by 4 bases and J by 4 bases, with 8 bases between.